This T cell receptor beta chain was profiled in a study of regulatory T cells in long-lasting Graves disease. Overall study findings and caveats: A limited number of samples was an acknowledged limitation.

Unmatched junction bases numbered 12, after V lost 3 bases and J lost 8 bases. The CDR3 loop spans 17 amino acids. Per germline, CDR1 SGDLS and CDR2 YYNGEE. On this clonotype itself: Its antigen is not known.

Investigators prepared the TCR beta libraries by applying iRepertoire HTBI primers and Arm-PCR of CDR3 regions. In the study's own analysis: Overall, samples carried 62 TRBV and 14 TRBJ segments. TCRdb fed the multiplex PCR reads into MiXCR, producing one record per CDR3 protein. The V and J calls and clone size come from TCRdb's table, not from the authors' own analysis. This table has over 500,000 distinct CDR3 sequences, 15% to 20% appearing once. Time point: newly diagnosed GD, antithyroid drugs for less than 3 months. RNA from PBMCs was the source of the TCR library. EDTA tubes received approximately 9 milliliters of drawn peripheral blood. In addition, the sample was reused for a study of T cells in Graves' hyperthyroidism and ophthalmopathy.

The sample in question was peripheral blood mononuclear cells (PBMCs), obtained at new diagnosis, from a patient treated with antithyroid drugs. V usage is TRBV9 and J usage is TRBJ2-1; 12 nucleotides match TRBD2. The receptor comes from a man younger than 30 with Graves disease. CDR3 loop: CASSGPRTSGTFDEQFF. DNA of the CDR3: TGTGCCAGCAGCGGTCCGCGGACTAGCGGGACCTTCGATGAGCAGTTCTTC. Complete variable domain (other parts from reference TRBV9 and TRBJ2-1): DSGVTQTPKHLITATGQRVTLRCSPRSGDLSVYWYQQSLDQGLQFLIQYYNGEERAKGNILERFSAQQFPDLHSELNLSSLELGDSALYFCASSGPRTSGTFDEQFFGPGTRLTVL.